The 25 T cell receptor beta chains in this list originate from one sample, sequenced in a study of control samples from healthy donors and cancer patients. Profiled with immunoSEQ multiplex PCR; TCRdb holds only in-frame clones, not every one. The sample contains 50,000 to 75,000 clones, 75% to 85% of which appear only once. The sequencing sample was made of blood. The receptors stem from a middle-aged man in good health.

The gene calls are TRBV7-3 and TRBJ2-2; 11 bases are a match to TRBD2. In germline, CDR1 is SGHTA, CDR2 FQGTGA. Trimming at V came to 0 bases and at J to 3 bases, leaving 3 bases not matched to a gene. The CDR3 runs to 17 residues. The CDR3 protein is CASSLTASGRYTGELFF. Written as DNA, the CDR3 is TGTGCCAGCAGCTTAACTGCTAGCGGGAGGTACACCGGGGAGCTGTTTTTT.

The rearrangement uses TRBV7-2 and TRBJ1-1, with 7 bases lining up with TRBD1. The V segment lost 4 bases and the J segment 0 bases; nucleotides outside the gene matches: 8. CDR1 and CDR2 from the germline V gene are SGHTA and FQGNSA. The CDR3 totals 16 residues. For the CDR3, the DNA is TGTGCCAGCAGCTCCCGATCGACAGGGTTGAACACTGAAGCTTTCTTT. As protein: CASSSRSTGLNTEAFF.

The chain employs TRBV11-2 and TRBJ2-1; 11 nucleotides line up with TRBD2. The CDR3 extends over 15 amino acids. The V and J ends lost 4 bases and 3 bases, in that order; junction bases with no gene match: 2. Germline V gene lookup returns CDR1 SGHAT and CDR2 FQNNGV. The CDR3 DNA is TGTGCCAGCAGCTCCACTAGCGGGAGCTACAATGAGCAGTTCTTC. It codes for CASSSTSGSYNEQFF.

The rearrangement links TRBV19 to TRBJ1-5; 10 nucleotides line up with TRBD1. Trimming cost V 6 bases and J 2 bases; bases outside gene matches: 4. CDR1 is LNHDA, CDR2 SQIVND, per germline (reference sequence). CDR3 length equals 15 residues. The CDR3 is CASRGQGRRNQPQHF. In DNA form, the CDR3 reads TGTGCCAGTAGGGGACAGGGGAGACGCAATCAGCCCCAGCATTTT. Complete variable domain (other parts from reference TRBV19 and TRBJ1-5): DGGITQSPKYLFRKEGQNVTLSCEQNLNHDAMYWYRQDPGQGLRLIYYSQIVNDFQKGDIAEGYSVSREKKESFPLTVTSAQKNPTAFYLCASRGQGRRNQPQHFGDGTRLSIL.

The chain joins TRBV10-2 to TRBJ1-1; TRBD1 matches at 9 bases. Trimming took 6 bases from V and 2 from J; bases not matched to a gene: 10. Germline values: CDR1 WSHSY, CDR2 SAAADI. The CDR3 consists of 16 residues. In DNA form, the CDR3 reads TGCGCCAGCAGCGACCCGGGACAGGGTGGAAACACTGAAGCTTTCTTT. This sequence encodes CASSDPGQGGNTEAFF.

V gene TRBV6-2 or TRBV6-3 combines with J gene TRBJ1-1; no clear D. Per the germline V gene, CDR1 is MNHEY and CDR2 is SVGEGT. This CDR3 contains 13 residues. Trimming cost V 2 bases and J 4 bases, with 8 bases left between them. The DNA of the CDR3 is TGTGCCAGCAGTTACGTGACGGGCACTGAAGCTTTCTTT. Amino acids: CASSYVTGTEAFF.

As DNA, the CDR3 is TGTGCCAGCTCGGACAGAACCTACGAGCAGTACTTC. It is translated as CASSDRTYEQYF. The chain recombines TRBV5-4 with TRBJ2-7; a weak D match, TRBD1 (6 bases). Germline V gene sequence: CDR1 SGHNT, CDR2 YYREEE (reference sequence). V shed 7 bases and J shed 2 bases, with 10 bases lying between them. The CDR3 extends over 12 amino acids.

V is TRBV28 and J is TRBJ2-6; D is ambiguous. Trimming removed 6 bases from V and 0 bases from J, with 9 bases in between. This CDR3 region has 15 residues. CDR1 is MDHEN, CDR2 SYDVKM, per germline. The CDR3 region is CASSSRYSGANVLTF. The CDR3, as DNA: TGTGCCAGCAGCAGCCGCTACTCTGGGGCCAACGTCCTGACTTTC. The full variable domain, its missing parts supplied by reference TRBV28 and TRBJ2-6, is DVKVTQSSRYLVKRTGEKVFLECVQDMDHENMFWYRQDPGLGLRLIYFSYDVKMKEKGDIPEGYSVSREKKERFSLILESASTNQTSMYLCASSSRYSGANVLTFGAGSRLTVL.

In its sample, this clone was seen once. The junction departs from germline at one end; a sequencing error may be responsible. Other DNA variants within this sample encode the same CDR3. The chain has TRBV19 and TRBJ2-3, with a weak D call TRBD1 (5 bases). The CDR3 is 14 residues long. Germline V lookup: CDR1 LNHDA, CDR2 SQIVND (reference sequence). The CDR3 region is CASSMDRGGDTQYF. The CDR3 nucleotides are TGCGCCAGTAGTATGGATAGGGGTGGAGATACGCAGTATTTT.

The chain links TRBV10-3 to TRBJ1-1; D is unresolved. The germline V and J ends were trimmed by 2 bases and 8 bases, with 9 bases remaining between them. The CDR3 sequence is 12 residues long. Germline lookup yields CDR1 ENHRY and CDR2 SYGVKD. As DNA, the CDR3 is TGTGCCATCAGTGAGACTCAAGGAGAAGCTTTCTTT. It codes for CAISETQGEAFF.

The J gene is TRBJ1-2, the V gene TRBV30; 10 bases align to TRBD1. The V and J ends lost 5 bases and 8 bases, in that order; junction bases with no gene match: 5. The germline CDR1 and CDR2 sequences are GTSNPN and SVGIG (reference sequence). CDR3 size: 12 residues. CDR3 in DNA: TGTGCCTGGTCGACAGGGGGCCGGGGCTACACCTTC. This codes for CAWSTGGRGYTF. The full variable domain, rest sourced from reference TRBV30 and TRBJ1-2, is SQTIHQWPATLVQPVGSPLSLECTVEGTSNPNLYWYRQAAGRGLQLLFYSVGIGQISSEVPQNLSASRPQDRQFILSSKKLLLSDSGFYLCAWSTGGRGYTFGSGTRLTVV.

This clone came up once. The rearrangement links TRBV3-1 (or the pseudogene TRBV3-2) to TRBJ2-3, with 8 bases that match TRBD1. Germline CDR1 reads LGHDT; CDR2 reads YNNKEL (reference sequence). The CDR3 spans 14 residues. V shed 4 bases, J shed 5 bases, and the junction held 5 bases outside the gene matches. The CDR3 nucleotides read TGTGCCAGCAGCCTGGGACAGGCAAGAGATACGCAGTATTTT. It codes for CASSLGQARDTQYF.

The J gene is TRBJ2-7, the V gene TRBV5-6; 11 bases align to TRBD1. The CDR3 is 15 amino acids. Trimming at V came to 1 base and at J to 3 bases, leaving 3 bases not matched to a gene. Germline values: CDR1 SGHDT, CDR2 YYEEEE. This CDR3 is CASSLLGQGGYEQYF. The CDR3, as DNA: TGTGCCAGCAGCTTGTTGGGACAGGGGGGCTACGAGCAGTACTTC.

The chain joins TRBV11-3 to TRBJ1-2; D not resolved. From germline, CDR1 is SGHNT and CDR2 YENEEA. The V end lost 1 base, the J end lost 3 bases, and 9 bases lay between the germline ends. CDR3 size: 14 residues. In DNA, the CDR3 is TGTGCCAGCAGCTTAGGCCGGGAAGACTATGGCTACACCTTC. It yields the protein CASSLGREDYGYTF.

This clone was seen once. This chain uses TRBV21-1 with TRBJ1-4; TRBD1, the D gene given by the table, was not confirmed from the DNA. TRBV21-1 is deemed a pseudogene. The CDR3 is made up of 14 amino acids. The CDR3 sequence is CASSLGDTGEKLFF. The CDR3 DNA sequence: TGTGCCAGCAGCCTAGGGGACACGGGAGAAAAACTGTTTTTT.

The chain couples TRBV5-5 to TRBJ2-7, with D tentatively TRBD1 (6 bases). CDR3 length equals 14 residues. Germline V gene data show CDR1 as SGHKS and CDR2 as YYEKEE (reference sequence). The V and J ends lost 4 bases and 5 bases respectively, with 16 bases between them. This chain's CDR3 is CASSSQQGRNEQYF. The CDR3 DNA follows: TGTGCCAGCAGCAGCCAACAGGGTAGGAACGAGCAGTACTTC.

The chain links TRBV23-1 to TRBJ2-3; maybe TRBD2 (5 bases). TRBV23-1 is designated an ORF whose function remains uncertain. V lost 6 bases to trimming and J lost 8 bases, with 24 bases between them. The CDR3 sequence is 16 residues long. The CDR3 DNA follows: TGCGCCAGCAGCTTCAAGTCTAGGACTCGGGATGGTACGCAGTATTTT. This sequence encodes CASSFKSRTRDGTQYF.

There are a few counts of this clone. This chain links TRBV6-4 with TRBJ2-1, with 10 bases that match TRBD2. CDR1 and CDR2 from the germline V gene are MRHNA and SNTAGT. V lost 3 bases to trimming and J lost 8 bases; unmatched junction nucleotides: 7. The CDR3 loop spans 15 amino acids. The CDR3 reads CASSEQREGSDEQFF. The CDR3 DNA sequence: TGTGCCAGCAGTGAGCAGCGGGAGGGTTCGGATGAGCAGTTCTTC.

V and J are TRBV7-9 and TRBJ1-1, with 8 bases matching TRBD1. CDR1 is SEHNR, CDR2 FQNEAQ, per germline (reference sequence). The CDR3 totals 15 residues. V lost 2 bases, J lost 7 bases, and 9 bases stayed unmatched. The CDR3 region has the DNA TGTGCCAGCAGCTTAAGTCTGGCAGGGGGCCATGAAGCTTTCTTT. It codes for CASSLSLAGGHEAFF.

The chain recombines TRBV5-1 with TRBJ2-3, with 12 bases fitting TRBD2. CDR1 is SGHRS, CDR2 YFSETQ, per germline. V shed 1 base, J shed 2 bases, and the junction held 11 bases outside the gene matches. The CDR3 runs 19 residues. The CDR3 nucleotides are TGCGCCAGCAGCTTGCGACTAGCGGGAGAGTTGAGGCTCACAGATACGCAGTATTTT. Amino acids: CASSLRLAGELRLTDTQYF.

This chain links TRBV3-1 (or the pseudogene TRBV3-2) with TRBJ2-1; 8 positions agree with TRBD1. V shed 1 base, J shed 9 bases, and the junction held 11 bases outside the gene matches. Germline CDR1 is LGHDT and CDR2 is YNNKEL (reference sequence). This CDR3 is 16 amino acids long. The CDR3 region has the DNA TGTGCCAGCAGCCAAGTTCGGGACAGGTTTTTTACTGAGCAGTTCTTC. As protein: CASSQVRDRFFTEQFF.

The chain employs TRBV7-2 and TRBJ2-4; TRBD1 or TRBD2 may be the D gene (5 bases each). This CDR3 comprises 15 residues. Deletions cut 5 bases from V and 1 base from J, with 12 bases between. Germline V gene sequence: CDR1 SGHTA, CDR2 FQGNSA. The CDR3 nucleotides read TGTGCCAGCAGCCCTTTGTGGGGGGCCAAAAACATTCAGTACTTC. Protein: CASSPLWGAKNIQYF.

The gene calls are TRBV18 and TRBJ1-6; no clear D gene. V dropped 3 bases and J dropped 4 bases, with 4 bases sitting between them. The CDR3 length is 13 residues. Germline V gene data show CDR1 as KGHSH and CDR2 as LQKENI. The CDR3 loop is CASSPEYNSPLHF. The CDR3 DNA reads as TGTGCCAGCTCACCGGAATATAATTCACCCCTCCACTTT.

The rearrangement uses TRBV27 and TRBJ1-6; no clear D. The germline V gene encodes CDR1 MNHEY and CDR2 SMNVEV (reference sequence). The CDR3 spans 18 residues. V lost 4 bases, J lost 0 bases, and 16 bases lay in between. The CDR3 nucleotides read TGTGCCAGCAGTTCTGATTCAGATATGAGCTCCTATAATTCACCCCTCCACTTT. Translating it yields CASSSDSDMSSYNSPLHF.

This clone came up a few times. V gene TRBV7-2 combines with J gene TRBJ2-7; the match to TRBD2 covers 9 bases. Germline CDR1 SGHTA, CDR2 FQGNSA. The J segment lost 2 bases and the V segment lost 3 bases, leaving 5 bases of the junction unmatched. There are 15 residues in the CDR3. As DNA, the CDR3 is TGTGCCAGCAGCTTTTCTAGCGGGGATGCCTACGAGCAGTACTTC. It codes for CASSFSSGDAYEQYF.